This TCR beta chain derives from a study of Graves' ophthalmopathy and Graves' hyperthyroidism. Study results and limitations: Ophthalmopathy was separated from stable hyperthyroidism by a 13-signature model with 87.88% sensitivity and approximately 81% specificity.

Comment on this clonotype: Its antigen is unknown.

This CDR3 region has 12 residues. The germline gives CDR1 KGHDR, CDR2 SFDVKD. Hyperthyroidism cases were recent diagnoses of under 2 months' duration in people aged 18 to 65. RNA transcripts yielded amplified TCR beta CDR3 regions. Following a first-round RT-PCR that used HTBI primers, a second-round multiplex PCR was carried out. TCRdb redid the calling of the multiplex PCR reads with MiXCR, one entry per CDR3 protein. The sample records approximately 540,000 distinct CDR3 sequences, approximately 35% being singletons. The TCR was taken from an adult man with Graves' hyperthyroidism. Sequencing was carried out using peripheral blood or thyroid tissue (not recorded which). The chain recombines TRBV24-1 with TRBJ2-5, with D hard to call. TRBJ2-1 matches the DNA end more closely, so the J call is doubtful. CDR3 loop: CATSMDVGEQFF. CDR3 DNA: TGTGCCACCAGCATGGATGTCGGGGAGCAGTTCTTC.